Listed here are 8 T cell receptor beta chains from one sample, sequenced in a study of T cell responses to AZD1222 COVID-19 vaccine. Sequenced by immunoSEQ multiplex PCR; TCRdb stores in-frame clones only, minus some. Among 150,000 to 200,000 clones listed, about 89% were seen once. The sequences come from peripheral blood, collected on day 0 of AZD1222 vaccination. The receptors here all came from an adult in good health.

J is TRBJ2-5 and V is TRBV18; TRBD2 agrees at 11 bases. V was clipped by 0 bases and J by 5 bases; unmatched bases: 11. The CDR3 contains 18 residues. Per germline, CDR1 KGHSH and CDR2 LQKENI. The CDR3 is CASSPPGTSGRGVETQYF. The CDR3 region has the DNA TGTGCCAGCTCACCACCGGGAACTAGCGGGAGAGGGGTCGAGACCCAGTACTTC. Combining the CDR3 with reference TRBV18 and TRBJ2-5 gives the whole variable domain NAGVMQNPRHLVRRRGQEARLRCSPMKGHSHVYWYRQLPEEGLKFMVYLQKENIIDESGMPKERFSAEFPKEGPSILRIQQVVRGDSAAYFCASSPPGTSGRGVETQYFGPGTRLLVL.

The chain joins TRBV30 to TRBJ1-1; D call uncertain. The V end lost 3 bases, the J end lost 2 bases, and 13 bases lay between the germline ends. The CDR3 sequence is 14 residues long. Germline lookup yields CDR1 GTSNPN and CDR2 SVGIG (reference sequence). The CDR3 region has the DNA TGTGCCTGGAGCGGGAGAGTTCCCAACACTGAAGCTTTCTTT. Translation: CAWSGRVPNTEAFF.

The chain has TRBV5-1 and TRBJ1-2, with TRBD1 matching over 8 bases. Germline trimming cut 4 bases from V and 10 bases from J; bases unmatched to any gene: 12. The CDR3 is made up of 14 amino acids. The V gene's germline CDR1 is SGHRS and CDR2 YFSETQ. CDR3 in amino acids: CASSQTGQAPPYTF. Here the CDR3 DNA reads TGCGCCAGCAGCCAAACGGGACAGGCGCCGCCCTACACCTTC.

J is TRBJ1-2 and V is TRBV30, with D possibly matching TRBD1 (5 bases). The CDR3 spans 14 residues. Deletions cut 3 bases from V and 5 bases from J, with 16 bases between. Looked up from germline, CDR1 is GTSNPN and CDR2 is SVGIG (reference sequence). The CDR3 sequence is CAWRANPGGYGYTF. The CDR3 DNA reads TGTGCCTGGAGAGCAAACCCCGGGGGATATGGCTACACCTTC.

This chain's CDR3 is CASRPVLGSYEQYF. The CDR3 DNA is TGTGCCAGCAGGCCCGTTCTCGGGTCCTACGAGCAGTACTTC. V gene TRBV11-2 combines with J gene TRBJ2-7; D gene unclear. The germline V gene encodes CDR1 SGHAT and CDR2 FQNNGV. The germline V and J ends were trimmed by 6 bases and 1 base, with 13 bases remaining between them. The CDR3 has 14 amino acids.

The chain is built from TRBV3-1 (or the pseudogene TRBV3-2) and TRBJ1-2, with 9 bases matching TRBD1. The CDR3 has 15 amino acids. CDR1 LGHDT and CDR2 YNNKEL come from the germline V gene (reference sequence). V lost 0 bases and J lost 1; bases outside the gene matches: 0. The CDR3: CASSQETGGNYGYTF. CDR3 in DNA: TGTGCCAGCAGCCAAGAGACAGGGGGTAACTATGGCTACACCTTC.

Written as DNA, the CDR3 is TGTGCCAGCAGCCTCAGGCTCGAGCAGTACTTC. Translating it yields CASSLRLEQYF. This chain links TRBV7-2 with TRBJ2-7; D unresolved. The V gene lost 5 bases and the J gene lost 6 bases, with 8 bases spanning the gap. The germline V gene has CDR1 SGHTA and CDR2 FQGNSA. The CDR3 has 11 amino acids.

The rearrangement uses TRBV29-1 and TRBJ2-2, with D possibly TRBD1 on 6 matching bases. The CDR3 spans 14 residues. Trimming removed 6 bases from V and 4 bases from J, with 15 bases in between. Germline loops: CDR1 SQVTM, CDR2 ANQGSEA. As DNA, the CDR3 is TGCAGCGTATCCGGGACACTAAGCACCGGGGAGCTGTTTTTT. Translating it yields CSVSGTLSTGELFF.